This paragraph covers one T cell receptor (beta chain) sequence. These data belong to a study of OX40 agonist ivuxolimab in advanced cancers. TCRdb's copy holds only in-frame clones and misses some; the assay was immunoSEQ multiplex PCR. The sample records about 20,000 clones, 83% being singletons. This CDR3 has 16 amino acids. Germline-derived CDR1 and CDR2 are SGHRS and YFSETQ. The junction had 10 bases not matched to a gene; V was cut back by 1 base and J by 5 bases. The source is an adult with an advanced solid tumor such as melanoma, head and neck, liver or kidney cancer. The sequencing here drew on CD4+ or CD8+ T cells sorted from blood, taken in a trial of the OX40 agonist ivuxolimab. The J gene is TRBJ2-7, the V gene TRBV5-1, with TRBD2 matching over 9 bases. In nucleotides, the CDR3 is TGCGCCAGCAGCTTGAGTAGAGCGGGAGGCGGCCACGAGCAGTACTTC. Translation: CASSLSRAGGGHEQYF. Complete variable domain (other parts from reference TRBV5-1 and TRBJ2-7): KAGVTQTPRYLIKTRGQQVTLSCSPISGHRSVSWYQQTPGQGLQFLFEYFSETQRNKGNFPGRFSGRQFSNSRSEMNVSTLELGDSALYLCASSLSRAGGGHEQYFGPGTRLTVT.